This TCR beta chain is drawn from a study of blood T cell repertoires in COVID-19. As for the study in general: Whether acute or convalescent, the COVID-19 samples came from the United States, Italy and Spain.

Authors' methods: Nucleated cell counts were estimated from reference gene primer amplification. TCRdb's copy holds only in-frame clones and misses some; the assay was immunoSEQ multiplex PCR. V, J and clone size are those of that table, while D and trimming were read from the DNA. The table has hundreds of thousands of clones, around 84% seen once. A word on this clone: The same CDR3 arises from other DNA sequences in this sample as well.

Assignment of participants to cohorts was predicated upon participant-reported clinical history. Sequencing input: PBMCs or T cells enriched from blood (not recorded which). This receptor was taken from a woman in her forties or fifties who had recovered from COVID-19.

Here the CDR3 reads CASSLDWSNEQFF. The CDR3 nucleotides are TGCGCCAGCAGCTTAGACTGGTCCAATGAGCAGTTCTTC. The chain has TRBV5-1 and TRBJ2-1; D gene uncertain. The germline V and J ends were trimmed by 2 bases and 6 bases, with 9 bases remaining between them. The germline CDR1 and CDR2 sequences are SGHRS and YFSETQ. The CDR3 loop spans 13 amino acids.